The 25 T cell receptor beta chains reported below all come from one sample, sequenced in a study of T cells in localized non-small cell lung cancer. Profiled with immunoSEQ multiplex PCR; TCRdb holds only in-frame clones, not every one. The repertoire consists of more than 30,000 clones, with about nine tenths occurring once and the leading ten covering 15% to 20%. This specimen consisted of peripheral blood mononuclear cells, obtained before any cancer treatment. All receptors derive from a man aged 35 to 70 with stage III lung adenocarcinoma.

The chain recombines TRBV14 with TRBJ2-1, with D hard to call. The CDR3 is 17 residues long. The V gene's germline CDR1 is SGHDN and CDR2 FVKESK. V lost 1 base to trimming and J lost 2 bases, with 15 bases between them. The CDR3: CASSQGRWGETYNEQFF. CDR3 nucleotide sequence: TGTGCCAGCAGCCAAGGTAGATGGGGTGAGACCTACAATGAGCAGTTCTTC.

This chain connects TRBV6-1 to TRBJ2-7; no clear D. There are 14 residues in the CDR3. Trimming pared 6 bases from V and 6 bases from J, leaving 18 bases between. Germline CDR1 is MNHNS and CDR2 is SASEGT. The CDR3 coding sequence is TGTGCCAGCAGGGACCCCAATGGTTTCTCCGAGCAGTACTTC. Encoded protein: CASRDPNGFSEQYF.

This rearrangement joins TRBV29-1 to TRBJ1-1, with D hard to call. Germline V gene lookup returns CDR1 SQVTM and CDR2 ANQGSEA. The CDR3 is 13 amino acids. V lost 1 base and J 1 base, leaving 7 bases between the germline ends. CDR3 in amino acids: CSVEGASNTEAFF. CDR3 nucleotide sequence: TGCAGCGTTGAAGGGGCCTCGAACACTGAAGCTTTCTTT.

This clone has just one count. The chain links TRBV11-1 to TRBJ2-3, with D maybe TRBD2 (5 bases). Germline CDR1 is SGHAT and CDR2 is FQDESV (reference sequence). V was cut by 1 base and J by 7 bases, with 18 bases left in between. The CDR3 totals 16 residues. CDR3 in DNA: TGTGCCAGCAGCTTAGAGTCTAGCAGAAGCACGAATACGCAGTATTTT. Its translation is CASSLESSRSTNTQYF.

V and J are TRBV30 and TRBJ1-6; D call uncertain. This CDR3 is 12 amino acids long. From germline, CDR1 is GTSNPN and CDR2 SVGIG (reference sequence). V was clipped by 7 bases and J by 7 bases, with 11 bases between them. CDR3 coding DNA: TGTGCCTCCTCGGGAGGGAATTCACCCCTCCACTTT. Residues: CASSGGNSPLHF.

This clone has just a few counts. The genes are TRBV7-2 and TRBJ1-1; D is undetermined. V was trimmed by 4 bases and J by 3 bases, leaving 9 bases between them. The V gene's germline CDR1 is SGHTA and CDR2 FQGNSA. The CDR3 is 13 residues long. The CDR3 loop is CASSSKQYTEAFF. The CDR3 nucleotides are TGTGCCAGCAGCTCGAAACAGTACACTGAAGCTTTCTTT.

The chain couples TRBV6-1 to TRBJ1-5, with 7 bases fitting TRBD1. V shed 6 bases and J 1 base; nucleotides not matched to a gene: 6. This CDR3 comprises 15 residues. CDR1 and CDR2 (germline): MNHNS, SASEGT. As DNA, the CDR3 is TGTGCCAGCAGCAACGACAGGGCGAGCAATCAGCCCCAGCATTTT. Translating gives CASSNDRASNQPQHF.

The rearrangement joins TRBV30 to TRBJ2-7; possibly TRBD1 for D (6 bases). V gave up 4 bases and J gave up 1 base, with 17 bases separating them. The CDR3 spans 15 residues. Germline CDR1 reads GTSNPN; CDR2 reads SVGIG (reference sequence). The CDR3 reads CAWTFRDTLSYEQYF. The CDR3 DNA reads TGTGCCTGGACTTTCCGGGACACGCTTTCCTACGAGCAGTACTTC. Full variable domain (rest looked up from reference TRBV30 and TRBJ2-7): SQTIHQWPATLVQPVGSPLSLECTVEGTSNPNLYWYRQAAGRGLQLLFYSVGIGQISSEVPQNLSASRPQDRQFILSSKKLLLSDSGFYLCAWTFRDTLSYEQYFGPGTRLTVT.

The CDR3 sequence is CASSEGIAQLYEQYF. The CDR3, as DNA: TGTGCCAGCAGTGAAGGGATCGCCCAACTCTACGAGCAGTACTTC. This chain uses TRBV6-1 with TRBJ2-7; D is undetermined. The CDR3 is 15 amino acids. Germline CDR1 MNHNS, CDR2 SASEGT. V dropped 1 base and J dropped 3 bases, with 13 bases sitting between them.

The chain carries TRBV5-4 and TRBJ2-1; 10 bases match TRBD2. The CDR3 consists of 15 residues. Trimming at V came to 1 base and at J to 9 bases, leaving 7 bases not matched to a gene. Germline CDR1 reads SGHNT; CDR2 reads YYREEE (reference sequence). The CDR3 loop is CASSLLAGGSAEQFF. In DNA form, the CDR3 reads TGTGCCAGCAGCTTGTTAGCGGGGGGCTCGGCTGAGCAGTTCTTC.

V usage is TRBV4-1 and J usage is TRBJ1-4; D possibly corresponds to TRBD1 (6 bases). CDR3 length: 15 residues. Germline CDR1 and CDR2: MGHRA and YSYEKL. V was cut by 0 bases and J by 10 bases, with 15 bases left in between. This CDR3 is CASSQERTVGRKLFF. CDR3 bases: TGCGCCAGCAGCCAAGAGCGGACAGTTGGGCGAAAACTGTTTTTT.

The chain links TRBV30 to TRBJ2-3, with TRBD2 matching over 8 bases. Per germline, CDR1 GTSNPN and CDR2 SVGIG (reference sequence). V gave up 8 bases and J gave up 2 bases; unmatched junction bases: 9. The CDR3 loop spans 14 amino acids. The CDR3 spells CAGNSGEFTDTQYF. The CDR3 bases are TGTGCCGGAAATAGCGGGGAATTCACAGATACGCAGTATTTT.

The CDR3 reads CASSREGANTIYF. The CDR3 region has the DNA TGTGCCAGCTCCAGGGAGGGGGCCAACACCATATATTTT. The rearrangement joins TRBV7-9 to TRBJ1-3, with 7 nucleotides matching TRBD1. The ends lost 8 bases at V and 7 bases at J; junction bases unmatched: 8. The CDR3 loop spans 13 amino acids. Per the germline V gene, CDR1 is SEHNR and CDR2 is FQNEAQ (reference sequence).

V gene TRBV6-5 combines with J gene TRBJ2-1; 12 nucleotides align to TRBD2. V was pared by 4 bases and J by 4 bases, with 5 bases of the junction left unmatched. The V gene's germline CDR1 is MNHEY and CDR2 SVGAGI. The CDR3 covers 16 residues. CDR3 nucleotides: TGTGCCAGCAGTTCGAATCTAGCGGGGGGGTACAATGAGCAGTTCTTC. Residues: CASSSNLAGGYNEQFF.

V and J are TRBV5-5 and TRBJ1-4; D is ambiguous. The CDR3 is made up of 16 amino acids. The V end was cut by 0 bases, the J end by 0 bases, with 9 bases between. CDR1 SGHKS and CDR2 YYEKEE come from the germline V gene (reference sequence). The CDR3, as DNA: TGTGCCAGCAGCTTGGGCGGGGATACAACTAATGAAAAACTGTTTTTT. Translation: CASSLGGDTTNEKLFF. The whole variable domain, filled in from reference TRBV5-5 and TRBJ1-4, reads DAGVTQSPTHLIKTRGQQVTLRCSPISGHKSVSWYQQVLGQGPQFIFQYYEKEERGRGNFPDRFSARQFPNYSSELNVNALLLGDSALYLCASSLGGDTTNEKLFFGSGTQLSVL.

The gene calls are TRBV4-3 and TRBJ2-5; D call uncertain. This CDR3 spans 16 amino acids. CDR1 is LGHNA, CDR2 YSLEER, per germline. Trimming cost V 1 base and J 0 bases, with 12 bases left between them. CDR3 sequence reads: CASSQGISSDQETQYF. DNA for the CDR3: TGCGCCAGCAGCCAAGGAATATCCAGCGACCAAGAGACCCAGTACTTC.

V and J are TRBV28 and TRBJ1-5, with D unresolved. Germline assignment: CDR1 MDHEN and CDR2 SYDVKM. V was shortened by 6 bases and J by 2 bases, with 14 bases between the two germline ends. The CDR3 contains 15 residues. The CDR3 coding sequence is TGTGCCAGCAGAGACGGGGTAGTGGGCAATCAGCCCCAGCATTTT. Amino acids: CASRDGVVGNQPQHF.

CDR3 region: CASSRLPAGSTDTQYF. CDR3 coding DNA: TGTGCCAGCAGCCGCCTACCGGCAGGGAGCACAGATACGCAGTATTTT. The chain uses TRBV7-3 and TRBJ2-3, with a weak D call TRBD1 (5 bases). V lost 5 bases, J lost 0 bases, and 15 bases lay in between. The CDR3 is 16 residues long. In germline, CDR1 is SGHTA, CDR2 FQGTGA. Using reference TRBV7-3 and TRBJ2-3 for the parts outside the CDR3, the full variable domain is GAGVSQTPSNKVTEKGKYVELRCDPISGHTALYWYRQSLGQGPEFLIYFQGTGAADDSGLPNDRFFAVRPEGSVSTLKIQRTERGDSAVYLCASSRLPAGSTDTQYFGPGTRLTVL.

The V call is TRBV10-2, the J call TRBJ1-1; D ambiguous. With 1 base removed from V and 1 base from J, the gap between germline ends came to 10 bases. From germline, CDR1 is WSHSY and CDR2 SAAADI. This CDR3 is 15 amino acids long. CDR3 sequence (DNA): TGCGCCAGCAGTGAGTTAATTCTGGGGAACACTGAAGCTTTCTTT. Amino acids: CASSELILGNTEAFF.

V gene TRBV19 combines with J gene TRBJ1-2, with D uncertain. From germline, CDR1 is LNHDA and CDR2 SQIVND (reference sequence). Deletions cut 1 base from V and 0 bases from J, with 9 bases between. CDR3 length: 15 residues. The CDR3 DNA reads as TGTGCCAGTAGTATAGCTATCAGAGCTAACTATGGCTACACCTTC. Its protein is CASSIAIRANYGYTF.

The rearrangement joins TRBV11-3 to TRBJ2-1, with TRBD2 as a possible D gene (6 bases). CDR1 SGHNT and CDR2 YENEEA come from the germline V gene. CDR3 length: 16 amino acids. The V end lost 3 bases, the J end lost 4 bases, and 16 bases lay between the germline ends. The CDR3 reads CASSLGLLGAYNEQFF. CDR3 nucleotide sequence: TGTGCCAGCAGCTTGGGACTCCTTGGGGCTTACAATGAGCAGTTCTTC.

Comments on this clone: Other DNA sequences in this specimen translate into the identical CDR3. This chain connects TRBV6-1 to TRBJ2-5; D remains ambiguous. Germline lookup yields CDR1 MNHNS and CDR2 SASEGT. There are 12 residues in the CDR3. V was pared by 3 bases and J by 4 bases, with 6 bases between. The CDR3 bases are TGTGCCAGCAGTGATTGGGGAGAGACCCAGTACTTC. The encoded protein is CASSDWGETQYF.

The chain recombines TRBV30 with TRBJ2-3; the D is unclear. This CDR3 is 14 amino acids long. V lost 3 bases, J lost 0 bases, and 10 bases lay in between. Germline CDR1 is GTSNPN and CDR2 is SVGIG (reference sequence). Written as DNA, the CDR3 is TGTGCCTGGAGCGCAATATATAGCACAGATACGCAGTATTTT. Its protein product is CAWSAIYSTDTQYF.

This rearrangement joins TRBV7-8 to TRBJ2-5, with 9 bases fitting TRBD1. Germline V gives CDR1 SGHVS, CDR2 FQNEAQ. The length of the CDR3 is 16 residues. Trimming removed 0 bases from V and 5 bases from J; junction bases left unmatched: 7. The CDR3 nucleotides are TGTGCCAGCAGCTTAGCTCGGACAGGGGAAGGCGAGACCCAGTACTTC. This gives the protein CASSLARTGEGETQYF.

This chain connects TRBV28 to TRBJ2-2; weak D call: TRBD2 (6 bases). The V gene lost 5 bases and the J gene lost 6 bases, with 10 bases spanning the gap. The CDR3 contains 13 residues. Germline values: CDR1 MDHEN, CDR2 SYDVKM. In DNA form, the CDR3 reads TGTGCCAGCAGTCTACTAGCTCCCGGGGAGCTGTTTTTT. As protein: CASSLLAPGELFF.